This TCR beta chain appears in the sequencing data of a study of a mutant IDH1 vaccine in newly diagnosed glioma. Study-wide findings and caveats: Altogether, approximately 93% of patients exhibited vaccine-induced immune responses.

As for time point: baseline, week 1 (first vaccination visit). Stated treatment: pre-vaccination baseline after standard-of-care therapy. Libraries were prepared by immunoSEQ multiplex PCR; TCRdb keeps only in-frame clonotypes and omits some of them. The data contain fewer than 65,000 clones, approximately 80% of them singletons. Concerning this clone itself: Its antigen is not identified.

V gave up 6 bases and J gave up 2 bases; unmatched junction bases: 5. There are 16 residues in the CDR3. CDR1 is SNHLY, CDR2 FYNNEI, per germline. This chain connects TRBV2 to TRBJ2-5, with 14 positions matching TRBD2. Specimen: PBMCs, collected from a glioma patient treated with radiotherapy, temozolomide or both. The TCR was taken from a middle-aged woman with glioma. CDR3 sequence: CASSGTSGGRQETQYF. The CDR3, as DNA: TGTGCCAGCAGCGGGACTAGCGGGGGTCGGCAAGAGACCCAGTACTTC.